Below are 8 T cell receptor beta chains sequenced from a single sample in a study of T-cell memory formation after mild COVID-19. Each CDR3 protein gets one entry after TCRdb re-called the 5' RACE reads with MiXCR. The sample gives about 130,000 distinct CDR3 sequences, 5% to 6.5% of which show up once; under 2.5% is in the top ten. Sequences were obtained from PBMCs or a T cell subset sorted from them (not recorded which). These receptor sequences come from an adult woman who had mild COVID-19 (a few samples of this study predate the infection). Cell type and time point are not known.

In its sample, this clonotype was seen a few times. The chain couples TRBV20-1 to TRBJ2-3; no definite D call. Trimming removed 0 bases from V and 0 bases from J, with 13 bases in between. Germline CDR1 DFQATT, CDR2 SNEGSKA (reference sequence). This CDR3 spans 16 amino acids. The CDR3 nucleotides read TGCAGTGCTAGAGAACGACTGGAGCGTAGCACAGATACGCAGTATTTT. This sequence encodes CSARERLERSTDTQYF.

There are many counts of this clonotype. This CDR3 is CASSHPRDEQFF. Written as DNA, the CDR3 is TGTGCCAGCAGCCATCCGAGGGATGAGCAGTTCTTC. The chain is built from TRBV12-3 or TRBV12-4 and TRBJ2-1; tentatively, D is TRBD2 (5 bases). V lost 6 bases to trimming and J lost 8 bases, with 11 bases between them. CDR3 length: 12 residues.

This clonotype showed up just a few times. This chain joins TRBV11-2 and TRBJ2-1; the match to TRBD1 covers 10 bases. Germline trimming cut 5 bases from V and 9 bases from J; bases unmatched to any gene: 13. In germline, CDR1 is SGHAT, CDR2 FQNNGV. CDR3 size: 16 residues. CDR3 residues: CASSPRLPGQGSEQFF. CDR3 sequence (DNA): TGTGCCAGCAGCCCCCGCCTACCGGGACAGGGGTCTGAGCAGTTCTTC.

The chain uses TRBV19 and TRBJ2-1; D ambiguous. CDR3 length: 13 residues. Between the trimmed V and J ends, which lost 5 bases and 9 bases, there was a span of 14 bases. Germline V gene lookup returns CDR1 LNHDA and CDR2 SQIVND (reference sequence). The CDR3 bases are TGTGCCAGTAGTCGGGTCCTCTTGGGTGAGCAGTTCTTC. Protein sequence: CASSRVLLGEQFF.

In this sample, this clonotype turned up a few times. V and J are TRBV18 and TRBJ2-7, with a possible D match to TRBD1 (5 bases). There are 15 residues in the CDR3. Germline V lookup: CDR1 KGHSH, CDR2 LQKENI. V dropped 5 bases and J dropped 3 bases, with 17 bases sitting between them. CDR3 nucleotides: TGTGCCAGCTCATCCCAGGGTTCCCAGGGCTACGAGCAGTACTTC. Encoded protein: CASSSQGSQGYEQYF.

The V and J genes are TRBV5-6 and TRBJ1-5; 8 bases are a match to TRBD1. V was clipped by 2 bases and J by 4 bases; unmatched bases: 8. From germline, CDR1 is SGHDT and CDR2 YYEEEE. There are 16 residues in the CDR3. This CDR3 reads CASSFHWGQANQPQHF. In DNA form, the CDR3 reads TGTGCCAGCAGCTTCCACTGGGGACAGGCTAATCAGCCCCAGCATTTT.

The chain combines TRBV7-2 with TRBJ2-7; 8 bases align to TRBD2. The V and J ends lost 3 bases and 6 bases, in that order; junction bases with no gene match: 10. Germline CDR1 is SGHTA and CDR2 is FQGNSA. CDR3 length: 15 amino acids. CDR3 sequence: CASSFPAGAIGEQYF. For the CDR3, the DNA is TGTGCCAGCAGCTTCCCAGCGGGAGCCATTGGCGAGCAGTACTTC.

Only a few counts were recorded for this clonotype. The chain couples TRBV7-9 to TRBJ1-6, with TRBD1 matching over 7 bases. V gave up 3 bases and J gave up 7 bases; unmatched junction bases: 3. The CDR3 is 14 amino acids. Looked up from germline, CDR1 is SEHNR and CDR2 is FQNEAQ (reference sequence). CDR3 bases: TGTGCCAGCAGCTTGGGACAGAAGAATTCACCCCTCCACTTT. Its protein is CASSLGQKNSPLHF.